This entry is about one TCR beta chain. Antigen: not known. The data were taken from a study of T cell responses to AZD1222 COVID-19 vaccine. Findings and caveats of the study: Among the donors, most were white British and more were female, and clonal diversity was possibly underestimated. Dominant CD4 TCR responses targeted spike regions 160-218 and 743-854. Reportedly, close to half of spike-specific TCRs are directed against unmutated variant regions.

Using immunoSEQ multiplex PCR, the repertoire was profiled, and TCRdb retains in-frame clones only, with some absent. The sample consists of 25,000 to 30,000 clones, 80% to 95% of them appearing once. Second-dose schedules of about 4 or about 12 weeks were combined. The CDR3 is 14 amino acids. V was trimmed by 4 bases and J by 4 bases, leaving 11 bases between them. Germline V lookup: CDR1 LNHDA, CDR2 SQIVND (reference sequence). The V and J genes are TRBV19 and TRBJ2-4; D may correspond to TRBD1 or TRBD2 (5 bases each). The source was peripheral blood, collected 28 days after the second AZD1222 dose. This clonotype originated in an adult who received the AZD1222 COVID-19 vaccine. The CDR3 nucleotides read TGTGCCAGTAGTACTCCGGGACCGAAAAACATTCAGTACTTC. It is translated as CASSTPGPKNIQYF.